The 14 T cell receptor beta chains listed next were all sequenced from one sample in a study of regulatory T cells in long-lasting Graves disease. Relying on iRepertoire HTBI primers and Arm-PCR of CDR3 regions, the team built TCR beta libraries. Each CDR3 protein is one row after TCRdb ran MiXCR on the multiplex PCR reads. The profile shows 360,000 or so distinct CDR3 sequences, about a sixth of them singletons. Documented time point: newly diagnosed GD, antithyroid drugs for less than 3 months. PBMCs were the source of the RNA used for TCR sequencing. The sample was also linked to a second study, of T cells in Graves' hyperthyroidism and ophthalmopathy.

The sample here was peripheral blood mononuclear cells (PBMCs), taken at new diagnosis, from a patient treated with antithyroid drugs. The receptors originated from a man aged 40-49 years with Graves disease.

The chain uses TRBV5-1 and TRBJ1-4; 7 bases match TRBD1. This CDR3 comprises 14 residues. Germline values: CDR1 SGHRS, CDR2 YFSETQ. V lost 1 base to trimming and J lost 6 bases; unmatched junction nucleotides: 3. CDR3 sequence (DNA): TGCGCCAGCAGCTTGAACAGGGGTGATGAAAAACTGTTTTTT. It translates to CASSLNRGDEKLFF.

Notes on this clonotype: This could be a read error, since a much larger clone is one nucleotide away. The CDR3 DNA follows: TGTGCCAGCAGGAGGACCGAGGAAGAGACCCAGTACTTC. Translating it yields CASRRTEEETQYF. The rearrangement joins TRBV6-1 to TRBJ2-5; D gene uncertain. The CDR3 has 13 residues. Deletions cut 6 bases from V and 3 bases from J, with 11 bases between. CDR1 and CDR2 (germline): MNHNS, SASEGT.

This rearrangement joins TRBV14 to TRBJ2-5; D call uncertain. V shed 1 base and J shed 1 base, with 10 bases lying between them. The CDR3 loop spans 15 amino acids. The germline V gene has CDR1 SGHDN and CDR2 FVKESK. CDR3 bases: TGTGCCAGCAGCCAAGGGGGAAGCATCCAAGAGACCCAGTACTTC. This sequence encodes CASSQGGSIQETQYF.

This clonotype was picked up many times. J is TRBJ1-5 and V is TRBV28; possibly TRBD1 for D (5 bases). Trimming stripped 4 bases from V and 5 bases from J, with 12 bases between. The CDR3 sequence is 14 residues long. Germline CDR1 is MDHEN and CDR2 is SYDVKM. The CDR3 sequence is CASSWQGGYQPQHF. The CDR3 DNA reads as TGTGCCAGCAGTTGGCAGGGAGGCTATCAGCCCCAGCATTTT.

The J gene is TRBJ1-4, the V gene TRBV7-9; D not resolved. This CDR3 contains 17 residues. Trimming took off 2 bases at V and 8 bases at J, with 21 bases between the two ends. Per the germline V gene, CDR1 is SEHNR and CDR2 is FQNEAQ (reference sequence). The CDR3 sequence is CASSLFSTVGLGEKLFF. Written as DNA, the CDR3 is TGTGCCAGCAGCTTATTTTCTACTGTGGGGTTAGGCGAAAAACTGTTTTTT.

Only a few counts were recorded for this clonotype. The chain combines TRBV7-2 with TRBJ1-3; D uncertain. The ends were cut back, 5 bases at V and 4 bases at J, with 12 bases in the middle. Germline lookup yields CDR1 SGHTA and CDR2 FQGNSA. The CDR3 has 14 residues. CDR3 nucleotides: TGTGCCAGCAGCCCCAGACGCCCCGGAAACACCATATATTTT. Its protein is CASSPRRPGNTIYF.

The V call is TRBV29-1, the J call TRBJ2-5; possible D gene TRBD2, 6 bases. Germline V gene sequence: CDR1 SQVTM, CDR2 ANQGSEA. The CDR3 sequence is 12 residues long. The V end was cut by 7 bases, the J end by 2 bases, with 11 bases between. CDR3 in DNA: TGCAGCGACCGACTAGGACAAGAGACCCAGTACTTC. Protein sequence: CSDRLGQETQYF.

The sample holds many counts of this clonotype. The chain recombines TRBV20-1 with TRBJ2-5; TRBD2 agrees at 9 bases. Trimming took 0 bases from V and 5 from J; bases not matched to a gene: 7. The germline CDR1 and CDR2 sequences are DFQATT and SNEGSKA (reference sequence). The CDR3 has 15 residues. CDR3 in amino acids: CSARDRRGGVETQYF. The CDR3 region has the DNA TGCAGTGCTAGAGACCGGCGGGGGGGCGTGGAGACCCAGTACTTC.

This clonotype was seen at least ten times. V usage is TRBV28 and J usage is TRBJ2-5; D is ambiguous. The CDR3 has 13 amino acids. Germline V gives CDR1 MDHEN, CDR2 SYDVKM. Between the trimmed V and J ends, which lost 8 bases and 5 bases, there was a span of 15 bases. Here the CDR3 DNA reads TGTGCCAGCTTGACGGCTAGGGCTGAGACCCAGTACTTC. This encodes CASLTARAETQYF.

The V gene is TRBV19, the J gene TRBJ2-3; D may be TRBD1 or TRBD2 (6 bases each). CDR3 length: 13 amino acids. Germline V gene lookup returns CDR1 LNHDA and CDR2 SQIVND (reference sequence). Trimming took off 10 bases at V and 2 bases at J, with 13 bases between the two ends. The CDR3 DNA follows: TGTGCCACGGAGGGGGGATTCACAGATACGCAGTATTTT. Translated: CATEGGFTDTQYF.

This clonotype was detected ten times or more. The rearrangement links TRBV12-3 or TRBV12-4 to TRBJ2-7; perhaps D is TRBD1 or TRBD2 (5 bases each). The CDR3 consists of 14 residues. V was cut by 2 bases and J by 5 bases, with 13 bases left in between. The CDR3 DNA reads TGTGCCAGCAGTTTAACTCGAAGGGACGACGAGCAGTACTTC. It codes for CASSLTRRDDEQYF.

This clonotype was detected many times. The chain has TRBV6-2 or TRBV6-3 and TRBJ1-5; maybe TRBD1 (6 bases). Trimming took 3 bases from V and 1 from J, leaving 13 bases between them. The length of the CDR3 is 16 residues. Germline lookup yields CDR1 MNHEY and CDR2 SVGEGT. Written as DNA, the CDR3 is TGTGCCAGCAGTTATTCGGGGGCACTGAGCAATCAGCCCCAGCATTTT. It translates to CASSYSGALSNQPQHF.

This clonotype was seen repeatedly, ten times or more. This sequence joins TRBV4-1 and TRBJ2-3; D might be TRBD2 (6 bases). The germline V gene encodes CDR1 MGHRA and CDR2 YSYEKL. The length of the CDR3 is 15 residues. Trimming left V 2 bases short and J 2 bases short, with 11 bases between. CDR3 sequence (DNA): TGCGCCAGCAGCCAAACCGGGACTTACACAGATACGCAGTATTTT. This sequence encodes CASSQTGTYTDTQYF.

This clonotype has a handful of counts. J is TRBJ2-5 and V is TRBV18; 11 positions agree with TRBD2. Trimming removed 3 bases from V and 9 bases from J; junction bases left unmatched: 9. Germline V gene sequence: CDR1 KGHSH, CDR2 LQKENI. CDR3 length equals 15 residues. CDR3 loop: CASSPGTSGGEAQYF. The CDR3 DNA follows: TGTGCCAGCTCACCGGGGACTAGCGGAGGGGAGGCCCAGTACTTC.